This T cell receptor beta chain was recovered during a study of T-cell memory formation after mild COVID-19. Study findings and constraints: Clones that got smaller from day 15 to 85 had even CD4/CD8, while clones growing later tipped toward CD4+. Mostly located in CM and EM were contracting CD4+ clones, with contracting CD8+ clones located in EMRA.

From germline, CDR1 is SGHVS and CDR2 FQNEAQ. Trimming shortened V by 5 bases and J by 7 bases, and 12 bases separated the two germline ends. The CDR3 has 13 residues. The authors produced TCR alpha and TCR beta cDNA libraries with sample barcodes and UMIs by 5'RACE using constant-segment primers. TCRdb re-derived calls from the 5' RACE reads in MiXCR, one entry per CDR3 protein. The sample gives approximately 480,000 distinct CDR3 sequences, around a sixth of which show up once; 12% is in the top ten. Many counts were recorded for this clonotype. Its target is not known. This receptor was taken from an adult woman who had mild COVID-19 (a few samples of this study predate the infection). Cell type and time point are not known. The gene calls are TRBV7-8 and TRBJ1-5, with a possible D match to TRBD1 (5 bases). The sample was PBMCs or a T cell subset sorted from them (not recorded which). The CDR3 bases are TGTGCCAGCAGCCCGGGGGGGGACCAGCCCCAGCATTTT. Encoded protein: CASSPGGDQPQHF.